Presented here are 18 T cell receptor beta chains from one specimen sequenced in a study of neurological immune-mediated disorders. TCRdb reprocessed the 5' RACE reads via MiXCR and lists one record per CDR3 protein. The sample includes about 46,000 distinct CDR3 sequences, around 2% of them seen just once. Input material: PBMCs. The receptors were gathered from a middle-aged woman with multiple sclerosis.

The table lists this clonotype with many counts. This chain uses TRBV5-6 with TRBJ1-2, with no clear D. The CDR3 has 13 residues. Germline CDR1 reads SGHDT; CDR2 reads YYEEEE. The ends were cut back, 0 bases at V and 12 bases at J, with 15 bases in the middle. The CDR3, as DNA: TGTGCCAGCAGCTTGGCCATAGGAACTCCTGACACCTTC. Residues: CASSLAIGTPDTF.

At least ten counts were recorded for this clonotype. The rearrangement joins TRBV3-1 to TRBJ2-1; D gene unclear. CDR3 length equals 12 residues. CDR1 and CDR2 from the germline V gene are LGHDT and YNNKEL (reference sequence). The V end lost 1 base, the J end lost 6 bases, and 4 bases lay between the germline ends. The CDR3 sequence: CASSQVGNEQFF. The CDR3, as DNA: TGTGCCAGCAGCCAAGTCGGCAATGAGCAGTTCTTC.

This clonotype has ten or more counts. The genes are TRBV20-1 and TRBJ2-7; D is ambiguous. V lost 5 bases, J lost 0 bases, and 8 bases lay in between. The germline V gene encodes CDR1 DFQATT and CDR2 SNEGSKA (reference sequence). This CDR3 comprises 12 residues. The CDR3 loop reads CSAQHGSYEQYF. DNA for the CDR3: TGCAGTGCTCAACACGGCTCCTACGAGCAGTACTTC.

At least ten counts were recorded for this clonotype. The chain employs TRBV5-1 and TRBJ2-2, with a weak D call TRBD2 (5 bases). The germline gives CDR1 SGHRS, CDR2 YFSETQ. The germline V and J ends were trimmed by 1 base and 4 bases, with 14 bases remaining between them. The CDR3 totals 16 residues. CDR3 DNA sequence: TGCGCCAGCAGCTTGTTGGGGAGTCCGGGCACCGGGGAGCTGTTTTTT. Translating gives CASSLLGSPGTGELFF.

This clonotype was recorded at least ten times. The chain uses TRBV7-6 and TRBJ2-6; D not resolved. Trimming shortened V by 5 bases and J by 0 bases, and 8 bases separated the two germline ends. Looked up from germline, CDR1 is SGHVS and CDR2 is FNYEAQ. CDR3 length equals 15 residues. The CDR3 DNA follows: TGTGCCAGCAGCGCTATTCCCTCTGGGGCCAACGTCCTGACTTTC. The encoded protein is CASSAIPSGANVLTF.

This clonotype appeared many times. The rearrangement links TRBV18 to TRBJ2-5, with unresolved D. V was cut by 5 bases and J by 4 bases, with 11 bases left in between. This CDR3 has 13 amino acids. Per the germline V gene, CDR1 is KGHSH and CDR2 is LQKENI. In DNA, the CDR3 is TGTGCCAGCTCAAGAGGAAAGGCAGAGACCCAGTACTTC. As protein: CASSRGKAETQYF.

In this sample, this clonotype turned up many times. The chain links TRBV7-9 to TRBJ2-7, with D unclear. V was pared by 5 bases and J by 4 bases, with 9 bases between. CDR3 length: 12 residues. Germline CDR1 reads SEHNR; CDR2 reads FQNEAQ (reference sequence). CDR3 DNA sequence: TGTGCCAGCAGCCGTGGGGTGTACGAGCAGTACTTC. Translation: CASSRGVYEQYF.

There are many counts of this clonotype. The V and J genes are TRBV7-9 and TRBJ2-4, with D perhaps being TRBD1 or TRBD2 (5 bases each). The CDR3 runs to 17 residues. Trimming shortened V by 0 bases and J by 6 bases, and 18 bases separated the two germline ends. Germline CDR1 SEHNR, CDR2 FQNEAQ (reference sequence). This CDR3 reads CASSLAQDLRRGNIQYF. The CDR3 coding sequence is TGTGCCAGCAGCTTAGCCCAGGACTTACGAAGGGGAAACATTCAGTACTTC.

The sample holds many counts of this clonotype. The chain carries TRBV5-1 and TRBJ1-1; no reliable D call. This CDR3 is 13 amino acids long. The V and J ends lost 0 bases and 5 bases respectively, with 8 bases between them. Germline CDR1 reads SGHRS; CDR2 reads YFSETQ. The chain's CDR3 is CASSLGIGTEAFF. The CDR3 DNA reads as TGCGCCAGCAGCTTGGGGATAGGAACTGAAGCTTTCTTT.

In its sample, this clonotype was seen many times. DNA for the CDR3: TGCAGTGCTAGAGAGGTGGGGGATGAGCAGTTCTTC. Translating it yields CSAREVGDEQFF. V usage is TRBV20-1 and J usage is TRBJ2-1; D may be TRBD1 or TRBD2 (5 bases each). The germline CDR1 and CDR2 sequences are DFQATT and SNEGSKA (reference sequence). The CDR3 has 12 amino acids. V lost 0 bases, J lost 8 bases, and 8 bases lay in between.

This clonotype has a count of ten or more. CDR3 DNA sequence: TGCGCCAGCAGCTTGCCCGGGACAGGGGGGTCACCCCTCCACTTT. This codes for CASSLPGTGGSPLHF. The J gene is TRBJ1-6, the V gene TRBV5-1, with TRBD1 matching over 11 bases. This CDR3 contains 15 residues. Germline assignment: CDR1 SGHRS and CDR2 YFSETQ. V shed 1 base and J 10 bases; nucleotides not matched to a gene: 4.

This clonotype was found many times. The chain employs TRBV20-1 and TRBJ2-5; D gene uncertain. Germline CDR1 reads DFQATT; CDR2 reads SNEGSKA (reference sequence). V gave up 3 bases and J gave up 0 bases, with 14 bases separating them. CDR3 length: 15 residues. The CDR3 is CSASGSGLYQETQYF. The CDR3 DNA sequence: TGCAGTGCTAGCGGGTCAGGTTTGTACCAAGAGACCCAGTACTTC.

This clonotype has at least ten counts. This rearrangement joins TRBV19 to TRBJ1-3; D gene uncertain. Germline V gene sequence: CDR1 LNHDA, CDR2 SQIVND (reference sequence). This CDR3 contains 14 residues. V lost 3 bases to trimming and J lost 0 bases, with 6 bases between them. CDR3 sequence: CASSMSSSGNTIYF. The CDR3 DNA reads TGTGCCAGTAGTATGTCCTCCTCTGGAAACACCATATATTTT.

At least ten counts were recorded for this clonotype. The CDR3 spells CSARTGTYEQYF. In DNA form, the CDR3 reads TGCAGTGCTAGGACGGGTACCTACGAGCAGTACTTC. This chain uses TRBV20-1 with TRBJ2-7; D uncertain. The CDR3 spans 12 residues. Per germline, CDR1 DFQATT and CDR2 SNEGSKA (reference sequence). Deletions cut 3 bases from V and 2 bases from J, with 8 bases between.

This clonotype has a count of ten or more. The chain recombines TRBV10-3 with TRBJ2-1; 9 positions agree with TRBD2. This CDR3 spans 14 amino acids. V dropped 4 bases and J dropped 7; count of bases not matched to a gene: 5. The V gene's germline CDR1 is ENHRY and CDR2 SYGVKD. The CDR3 loop reads CAISVSSGANEQFF. The CDR3 DNA sequence: TGTGCCATCAGTGTATCTAGCGGGGCAAATGAGCAGTTCTTC.

This clonotype was picked up many times. The chain links TRBV11-2 to TRBJ2-3; 10 bases are a match to TRBD2. CDR3 length: 13 amino acids. Trimming cost V 4 bases and J 5 bases; bases outside gene matches: 0. Germline V CDR1 and CDR2: SGHAT, FQNNGV. In DNA, the CDR3 is TGTGCCAGCAGCTGGACTAGCGGAGATACGCAGTATTTT. Protein sequence: CASSWTSGDTQYF.

In its sample, this clonotype was seen many times. This chain links TRBV5-1 with TRBJ2-1, with a tentative D call TRBD1 (6 bases). V lost 4 bases and J 0 bases, leaving 8 bases between the germline ends. The CDR3 loop spans 14 amino acids. Per germline, CDR1 SGHRS and CDR2 YFSETQ. This chain's CDR3 is CASSNRDSYNEQFF. The DNA of the CDR3 is TGCGCCAGCAGCAACAGGGACTCCTACAATGAGCAGTTCTTC.

This clonotype was observed many times. This sequence joins TRBV5-6 and TRBJ2-3, with 9 positions matching TRBD2. V was pared by 3 bases and J by 4 bases, with 6 bases of the junction left unmatched. CDR1 and CDR2 from the germline V gene are SGHDT and YYEEEE. The length of the CDR3 is 15 residues. In DNA form, the CDR3 reads TGTGCCAGCAGCTCGGGACTAGCAGGGGCAGATACGCAGTATTTT. It translates to CASSSGLAGADTQYF.